Listed below are T cell receptor beta chains from one sample, sequenced in a study of CD8+CD57+ T cells in acquired aplastic anemia. From the reads, TCRdb called clonotypes with MiXCR, one entry per CDR3 protein. The sample records a few hundred thousand distinct CDR3 sequences, approximately 60% being singletons. The specimen sequenced was sorted CD4+, CD8+, or CD8+CD57+ T cells (not recorded which) from PBMCs. The receptors were sampled from a human donor in good health. Each CDR3 is given with its conserved first and last residue. A D gene is named only where the DNA matches it firmly. Clone size is given for some rows only: seen once, a few or many times, or a class if the clone is expanded.

>.|TRBV5-8|TRBJ2-5|TRBD2
TGTGCCAGCAACTCCCGGGGGGAAGAGACCCAGTACTTC
CASNSRGEETQYF
>.|TRBV19|TRBJ2-5|.
TGTGCCAGTAGTATCGAGGAAGAGACCCAGTACTTC
CASSIEEETQYF
>.|TRBV7-9|TRBJ1-3|TRBD1
TGTGCCAGCAGCTTTTCAACAGGGGGCACTGGAAACACCATATATTTT
CASSFSTGGTGNTIYF
>.|TRBV24-1|TRBJ1-2|TRBD1
TGTGCCAGCAGTGACGGGACAGGGGGTGGCTACACCTTC
CASSDGTGGGYTF
>.|TRBV7-9|TRBJ2-5|TRBD1
TGTGCCAGCAGCGCCTACGAGGGACAGCAAGAGACCCAGTACTTC
CASSAYEGQQETQYF
>.|TRBV7-2|TRBJ2-3|TRBD2
TGTGCCAGCAGCTTAGGCGTTAGCGGGAGGTCAGATACGCAGTATTTT
CASSLGVSGRSDTQYF
>many|TRBV10-1|TRBJ2-1|TRBD2
TGCGCCAGCAGTGAGCTAGCGGGTGGCTACAATGAGCAGTTCTTC
CASSELAGGYNEQFF
>.|TRBV4-3|TRBJ2-1|.
TGCGCCAGCAGCCCACGGGCAGGGGACAATGAGCAGTTCTTC
CASSPRAGDNEQFF
>many|TRBV12-3/TRBV12-4|TRBJ2-2|.
TGTGCCAGCAGTTTTGTAGGGACCGTGTCCGGGGAGCTGTTTTTT
CASSFVGTVSGELFF
>many|TRBV7-9|TRBJ2-2|.
TGTGCCAGCAGCTTAGGGACAGATTACACCGGGGAGCTGTTTTTT
CASSLGTDYTGELFF
>few|TRBV7-9|TRBJ2-1|TRBD2
TGTGCCAGCAGTTTACGGGGGGGAGAGCAGTTCTTC
CASSLRGGEQFF
>.|TRBV10-2|TRBJ2-7|.
TGCGCCAGCAGTGGAAGTGCGAGGATGCTGACCTACGAGCAGTACTTC
CASSGSARMLTYEQYF
>.|TRBV6-5|TRBJ1-6|.
TGTGCCAGCAGTTACGACTGGATACTCGCACCCCTCCACTTT
CASSYDWILAPLHF
>many|TRBV25-1|TRBJ2-2|.
TGTGCCAGCAGTGAAGTCCCGTACACCGGGGAGCTGTTTTTT
CASSEVPYTGELFF